The rows below give T cell receptor beta chains drawn from one sample of a study of blood T cells in healthy people across ages. TCRdb passed the 5' RACE reads through MiXCR, listing each CDR3 protein once. Here the sample spans around 1,900,000 distinct CDR3 sequences, 39% being singletons. Sequences were obtained from blood. These TCRs come from a human donor in good health. Each CDR3 is given with its conserved first and last residue. Fields, in order: J gene, V gene, D gene, clone size, CDR3 length, CDR3 DNA, CDR3 protein. The D gene is left open where the match is weak. Clone size is not always given. Where it is, it says once, few, many or a class for expanded clones.

TRBJ1-5 TRBV2 NA few 15 TGTGCCAGCAAACAGGGAGAATTTAGCAATCAGCCCCAGCATTTT CASKQGEFSNQPQHF
TRBJ1-2 TRBV12-3/TRBV12-4 NA once 13 TGTGCCAGCTCAAGGGGCCCCCTTCGTGGCTACACCTTC CASSRGPLRGYTF
TRBJ1-1 TRBV19 TRBD1 NA 16 TGTGCCAGTAAGCAAAGACAGGGGCAAGGGGACACTGAGGCTTTCTTT CASKQRQGQGDTEAFF
TRBJ1-1 TRBV7-2 NA NA 15 TGTGCCAGCAGCTTGGAGGGGGAGGTGGGCACTGAAGCTTTCTTT CASSLEGEVGTEAFF
TRBJ1-2 TRBV28 NA few 16 TGTGCCAGCAGTTTAGAATTTGAGGGGGGATTCTATGGCTACACCTTC CASSLEFEGGFYGYTF
TRBJ2-5 TRBV29-1 TRBD1 few 13 TGCAGCGTTGAAGAGGACAGGGGAGAGACCCAGTACTTC CSVEEDRGETQYF
TRBJ1-4 TRBV28 NA NA 17 TGTGCCAGCTCCCAAGGTCCAGGGACCCACGTAGGGGAAAAACTGTTTTTT CASSQGPGTHVGEKLFF
TRBJ2-3 TRBV2 NA few 15 TGTGCCAGCAGTGAAGCGGGGTTTGGCACAGATACGCAGTATTTT CASSEAGFGTDTQYF
TRBJ2-4 TRBV4-3 NA few 14 TGCGCCAGCAGGGCCAGTATGGGCCAAAACATTCAGTACTTC CASRASMGQNIQYF
TRBJ1-2 TRBV6-5 NA NA 13 TGTGCCAGCAGTTACTCATCGGGGGCAGGCTACACCTTC CASSYSSGAGYTF
TRBJ2-5 TRBV28 NA NA 15 TGTGCCAGCAGTTGGGGAGGGGACAGAAGAGAGACCCAGTACTTC CASSWGGDRRETQYF
TRBJ1-1 TRBV12-3/TRBV12-4 NA NA 12 TGTGCCAGTGGGCCGGGGGCGACTGAAGCTTTCTTT CASGPGATEAFF
TRBJ2-3 TRBV5-1 TRBD1 NA 16 TGCGCCAGCAGCTTGAGTGTTGAGGGGGCTGGAGATACGCAGTATTTT CASSLSVEGAGDTQYF
TRBJ1-5 TRBV7-2 NA NA 15 TGTGCCAGCAGCGTAAGGGATGGGGGCAATCAGCCCCAGCATTTT CASSVRDGGNQPQHF
TRBJ2-4 TRBV6-5 NA NA 16 TGTGCCAGCAGTCGAGGACGGCAGATAGCCAAAAACATTCAGTACTTC CASSRGRQIAKNIQYF
TRBJ2-3 TRBV20-1 NA NA 15 TGCAGTGGTCCGCAGGGACTTTCTAGCACAGATACGCAGTATTTT CSGPQGLSSTDTQYF
TRBJ2-3 TRBV6-2/TRBV6-3 NA NA 16 TGTGCCAGCAGTTACTCGATAAGGGTCAGCACAGATACGCAGTATTTT CASSYSIRVSTDTQYF
TRBJ2-1 TRBV7-2 TRBD2 NA 16 TGTGCCAGCAGCTTATTCTCAGGGAGGGCCCTCAATGAGCAGTTCTTC CASSLFSGRALNEQFF
TRBJ2-1 TRBV2 NA few 15 TGTGCCAGCAGTCTTCAACCGAGCTCCTACAATGAGCAGTTCTTC CASSLQPSSYNEQFF
TRBJ1-1 TRBV6-5 NA NA 19 TGTGCCAGCAGTGACTCCCTAACGAGGGGCGTACTATTGAACACTGAAGCTTTCTTT CASSDSLTRGVLLNTEAFF
TRBJ1-5 TRBV20-1 NA many 13 TGCAGTGCTAGACAAGGCAGCAATCAGCCCCAGCATTTT CSARQGSNQPQHF
TRBJ1-5 TRBV7-2 NA NA 15 TGTGCCAGCAGCCTCTCCATGGGGTTCAATCAGCCCCAGCATTTT CASSLSMGFNQPQHF
TRBJ2-7 TRBV29-1 NA few 13 TGCAGCGTTGAAATTGCAGGGCAAGGTGAGCAGTACTTC CSVEIAGQGEQYF
TRBJ2-3 TRBV4-3 TRBD2 NA 18 TGCGCCAGCAGCCAAGATCCCTCAGCGGGGACTCGCACAGATACGCAGTATTTT CASSQDPSAGTRTDTQYF
TRBJ1-2 TRBV27 TRBD1 NA 15 TGTGCCCGCAGTCCCGGACAGGGGGCGCGGGAGGGCTACACCTTC CARSPGQGAREGYTF
TRBJ2-1 TRBV14 TRBD2 NA 17 TGTGCCAGCAGCCAAGTCGGGGGCCTAGCGGGCTACAATGAGCAGTTCTTC CASSQVGGLAGYNEQFF
TRBJ2-1 TRBV12-3/TRBV12-4 TRBD2 few 14 TGTGCCAGCAGTTATGACGGGGGGGGCGATGAGCAGTTCTTC CASSYDGGGDEQFF
TRBJ2-3 TRBV12-3/TRBV12-4 TRBD1 many 15 TGTGCCAGCAGCGGTGGGACAGCTAGCACAGATACGCAGTATTTT CASSGGTASTDTQYF
TRBJ2-5 TRBV5-6 NA NA 15 TGTGCCAGCAGCTACCCCGGGCGAAAAAGGGGGACCCAGTACTTC CASSYPGRKRGTQYF
TRBJ2-7 TRBV5-1 NA few 15 TGCGCCAGCAGCTTGCGATGGGACACTACCTACGAGCAGTACTTC CASSLRWDTTYEQYF
TRBJ2-1 TRBV6-5 NA NA 14 TGTGCCAGCAGTTACTCGGCAGGGGGGAATGAGCAGTTCTTC CASSYSAGGNEQFF
TRBJ1-3 TRBV7-9 TRBD1 NA 16 TGTGCCAGCAGCTCCAGACAGGGGGCTTTTGGAAACACCATATATTTT CASSSRQGAFGNTIYF
TRBJ1-5 TRBV24-1 TRBD1 few 15 TGTGCCACCAGTGCTGGGACAGGGCCCAATCAGCCCCAGCATTTT CATSAGTGPNQPQHF
TRBJ2-1 TRBV12-5 TRBD2 NA 15 TGTGCTAGTGGTTTGGTAACGGGGGGAGACGCTGAGCAGTTCTTC CASGLVTGGDAEQFF
TRBJ2-7 TRBV7-2 NA few 14 TGTGCCAGCAGCTCACTCCGACGGGGCTACGAGCAGTACTTC CASSSLRRGYEQYF
TRBJ2-5 TRBV7-9 NA NA 14 TGTGCCAGCAGCCCCCTGCGGGGAGTGGAGACCCAGTACTTC CASSPLRGVETQYF
TRBJ2-5 TRBV7-9 NA NA 14 TGTGCCAGCAGCTTAGAAATTCCAAGGGAGACCCAGTACTTC CASSLEIPRETQYF
TRBJ2-1 TRBV4-2 TRBD2 NA 16 TGTGCCAGCAGCCTCCAGGAGCGGGGGGAATACAATGAGCAGTTCTTC CASSLQERGEYNEQFF
TRBJ2-1 TRBV21-1 NA NA 15 TGTGCCAGCAGCAGATCCCTAGCGGGGAGCAATGAGCAGTTCTTC CASSRSLAGSNEQFF
TRBJ2-3 TRBV4-1 NA few 13 TGCGCCAGCAGCCAACAAGATGTCGATACGCAGTATTTT CASSQQDVDTQYF